The 32 T cell receptor beta chains below were found in one sample sequenced in a study of CD8 T cells in Susac syndrome. When the RNA was reverse transcribed, random hexamers were used with an input of about 0.5 to 1 ug. MiXCR, run by TCRdb on the immunoSEQ multiplex PCR reads, gives a single entry per CDR3 protein. The sample lists approximately 190,000 distinct CDR3 sequences, 95% occurring once. Sequencing input: CD8+ T cells from PBMCs. These receptors were taken from a human donor with Susac syndrome.

This sequence joins TRBV20-1 and TRBJ2-3; no reliable D call. The CDR3 covers 16 residues. Trimming took off 0 bases at V and 2 bases at J, with 15 bases between the two ends. Germline V lookup: CDR1 DFQATT, CDR2 SNEGSKA (reference sequence). CDR3 coding DNA: TGCAGTGCTAGAGATCGAGAGGCCTCAACCACAGATACGCAGTATTTT. It is translated as CSARDREASTTDTQYF.

The V and J genes are TRBV2 and TRBJ2-7, with 10 bases matching TRBD2. V dropped 0 bases and J dropped 4; count of bases not matched to a gene: 12. The CDR3 consists of 18 residues. Looked up from germline, CDR1 is SNHLY and CDR2 is FYNNEI. CDR3: CASSEALLAGDPRYEQYF. In nucleotides, the CDR3 is TGTGCCAGCAGTGAAGCGCTTCTAGCGGGGGACCCAAGGTACGAGCAGTACTTC.

This chain connects TRBV20-1 to TRBJ2-1, with TRBD2 as a possible D gene (6 bases). The germline gives CDR1 DFQATT, CDR2 SNEGSKA (reference sequence). V lost 7 bases, J lost 6 bases, and 16 bases lay in between. This CDR3 region has 13 residues. The CDR3 sequence is CSGEASQGNEQFF. CDR3 DNA sequence: TGCAGTGGGGAGGCCAGTCAGGGCAATGAGCAGTTCTTC.

This clonotype was counted a single time. The CDR3 loop reads CASSLGGGKTNEQFF. In DNA form, the CDR3 reads TGCGCCAGCAGCTTGGGAGGGGGCAAAACCAATGAGCAGTTCTTC. The chain has TRBV5-1 and TRBJ2-1; 7 bases are shared with TRBD1. Trimming removed 0 bases from V and 6 bases from J; junction bases left unmatched: 6. Germline CDR1 SGHRS, CDR2 YFSETQ. This CDR3 is 15 amino acids long.

This chain connects TRBV9 to TRBJ2-3; no reliable D call. This CDR3 has 13 residues. Germline V gene lookup returns CDR1 SGDLS and CDR2 YYNGEE. Trimming shortened V by 4 bases and J by 5 bases, and 11 bases separated the two germline ends. CDR3 coding DNA: TGTGCCAGCAGCCCTGAAGTAGGAGATACGCAGTATTTT. This codes for CASSPEVGDTQYF. The whole variable domain, filled in from reference TRBV9 and TRBJ2-3, reads DSGVTQTPKHLITATGQRVTLRCSPRSGDLSVYWYQQSLDQGLQFLIQYYNGEERAKGNILERFSAQQFPDLHSELNLSSLELGDSALYFCASSPEVGDTQYFGPGTRLTVL.

V gene TRBV15 combines with J gene TRBJ2-2; D is unresolved. The CDR3 totals 15 residues. Germline V CDR1 and CDR2: LNHNV, YYDKDF (reference sequence). Between the trimmed V and J ends, which lost 0 bases and 1 base, there was a span of 6 bases. This CDR3 reads CATSRDILNTGELFF. Here the CDR3 DNA reads TGTGCCACCAGCAGAGATATACTGAACACCGGGGAGCTGTTTTTT.

The chain employs TRBV4-1 and TRBJ1-6; possibly TRBD1 for D (6 bases). The CDR3 has 14 amino acids. Per the germline V gene, CDR1 is MGHRA and CDR2 is YSYEKL. With 2 bases removed from V and 7 bases from J, the gap between germline ends came to 9 bases. CDR3: CASSQPGGNSPLHF. The CDR3 region has the DNA TGCGCCAGCAGCCAACCTGGGGGCAATTCACCCCTCCACTTT.

The chain combines TRBV15 with TRBJ2-3; D is unclear. Germline CDR1 LNHNV, CDR2 YYDKDF (reference sequence). V was cut by 5 bases and J by 5 bases, with 11 bases left in between. CDR3 length: 13 residues. As DNA, the CDR3 is TGTGCCACCAGCCCGCTAGAACAAGATACGCAGTATTTT. This translates into CATSPLEQDTQYF.

On this clonotype itself: At one end, the junction sequence differs from germline, possibly due to a read error. The chain has TRBV7-9 and TRBJ1-2; D unclear. In germline, CDR1 is SEHNR, CDR2 FQNEAQ (reference sequence). CDR3 size: 13 residues. CDR3 sequence: CASSLELNYGYTF. Here the CDR3 DNA reads TGTGCCAGCAGTTTAGAATTAAACTATGGCTACACCTTC.

The rearrangement links TRBV5-1 to TRBJ2-5, with 8 bases matching TRBD1. Germline V gene sequence: CDR1 SGHRS, CDR2 YFSETQ. The CDR3 extends over 14 amino acids. Losses at the gene ends were 4 bases for V and 4 bases for J; bases not matched to a gene: 6. The CDR3 DNA follows: TGCGCCAGCAGCACCCGACAGGGGACAGAGACCCAGTACTTC. It translates to CASSTRQGTETQYF.

The rearrangement uses TRBV28 and TRBJ2-4, with D maybe TRBD1 (5 bases). The CDR3 totals 14 residues. The germline V and J ends were trimmed by 6 bases and 0 bases, with 9 bases remaining between them. Germline V gene lookup returns CDR1 MDHEN and CDR2 SYDVKM. CDR3 sequence reads: CASRTDLAKNIQYF. The CDR3 bases are TGTGCCAGCAGGACAGATCTAGCCAAAAACATTCAGTACTTC.

The genes are TRBV7-2 and TRBJ2-7; D gene unclear. V lost 3 bases and J lost 6, with 9 bases in between. This CDR3 region has 12 residues. The germline V gene has CDR1 SGHTA and CDR2 FQGNSA. CDR3 sequence: CASSFAPGEQYF. The CDR3 DNA is TGTGCCAGCAGCTTCGCTCCTGGCGAGCAGTACTTC.

V gene TRBV20-1 combines with J gene TRBJ1-2; perhaps TRBD1 as D (6 bases). Germline V gene lookup returns CDR1 DFQATT and CDR2 SNEGSKA (reference sequence). Trimming cost V 6 bases and J 3 bases, with 8 bases left between them. The length of the CDR3 is 11 residues. The DNA for the CDR3 is TGCAGTGCGGAGGGGGACTATGGCTACACCTTC. It translates to CSAEGDYGYTF.

The chain links TRBV21-1 to TRBJ2-7; TRBD1 is taken as the D call from the table, unchecked against the DNA. TRBV21-1 is deemed a pseudogene. The CDR3 sequence is 15 residues long. The CDR3 region has the DNA TGTGCCAGCAGCCCGCGGGACCCAGGTTGGGACGAGCAGTACTTC. Translating it yields CASSPRDPGWDEQYF.

The rearrangement uses TRBV20-1 and TRBJ2-5, with TRBD2 matching over 12 bases. The ends lost 5 bases at V and 5 bases at J; junction bases unmatched: 9. Germline CDR1 and CDR2: DFQATT and SNEGSKA (reference sequence). This CDR3 region has 15 residues. The chain's CDR3 is CSARNLAGGPETQYF. CDR3 DNA sequence: TGCAGTGCTCGAAATCTAGCGGGGGGGCCCGAGACCCAGTACTTC.

The chain carries TRBV11-1 and TRBJ2-1; no reliable D call. Looked up from germline, CDR1 is SGHAT and CDR2 is FQDESV (reference sequence). The germline V and J ends were trimmed by 2 bases and 6 bases, with 11 bases remaining between them. The CDR3 loop spans 14 amino acids. The CDR3 protein is CASSLLNIANEQFF. The CDR3 DNA reads as TGTGCCAGCAGCTTATTGAACATCGCCAATGAGCAGTTCTTC.

V and J are TRBV5-1 and TRBJ2-5; 9 bases fit TRBD2. The junction had 5 bases not matched to a gene; V was cut back by 0 bases and J by 2 bases. Germline CDR1 is SGHRS and CDR2 is YFSETQ. This CDR3 region has 16 residues. This CDR3 is CASSLGPSGAQETQYF. As DNA, the CDR3 is TGCGCCAGCAGCTTGGGGCCTAGCGGGGCTCAAGAGACCCAGTACTTC.

The chain recombines TRBV13 with TRBJ2-3, with a weak D call TRBD1 (6 bases). CDR1 is PRHDT, CDR2 FYEKMQ, per germline (reference sequence). The V end lost 6 bases, the J end lost 4 bases, and 14 bases lay between the germline ends. CDR3 size: 14 residues. The CDR3 DNA is TGTGCCAGCAGATTTTCAGGGGCGGCAGATACGCAGTATTTT. As protein: CASRFSGAADTQYF. The whole variable domain, remainder taken from reference TRBV13 and TRBJ2-3, is AAGVIQSPRHLIKEKRETATLKCYPIPRHDTVYWYQQGPGQDPQFLISFYEKMQSDKGSIPDRFSAQQFSDYHSELNMSSLELGDSALYFCASRFSGAADTQYFGPGTRLTVL.

The chain is built from TRBV3-1 and TRBJ2-7; a possible D gene is TRBD2 (6 bases). Germline V gene sequence: CDR1 LGHDT, CDR2 YNNKEL (reference sequence). The CDR3 contains 13 residues. V was shortened by 0 bases and J by 5 bases, with 8 bases between the two germline ends. CDR3 protein: CASSQDGRHEQYF. CDR3 nucleotides: TGTGCCAGCAGCCAAGACGGGAGACACGAGCAGTACTTC.

The chain uses TRBV14 and TRBJ2-3, with TRBD1 matching 8 bases. CDR3 length equals 16 residues. Trimming at V came to 3 bases and at J to 5 bases, leaving 10 bases not matched to a gene. Germline CDR1 and CDR2: SGHDN and FVKESK. CDR3 coding DNA: TGTGCCAGCAGCCAGGATCAGGGGGCTCGTTTAGATACGCAGTATTTT. The encoded protein is CASSQDQGARLDTQYF.

This sequence joins TRBV5-4 and TRBJ2-2; D gene ambiguous. Trimming removed 1 base from V and 1 base from J, with 5 bases in between. The germline gives CDR1 SGHNT, CDR2 YYREEE (reference sequence). The CDR3 totals 14 residues. The CDR3 spells CASSLSGNTGELFF. The CDR3 nucleotides are TGTGCCAGCAGCTTGTCAGGGAACACCGGGGAGCTGTTTTTT.

This sequence joins TRBV15 and TRBJ2-5; 16 bases align to TRBD2. The ends lost 5 bases at V and 3 bases at J; junction bases unmatched: 15. Germline lookup yields CDR1 LNHNV and CDR2 YYDKDF (reference sequence). There are 20 residues in the CDR3. CDR3: CATSWGKGTSGGAPEETQYF. CDR3 nucleotides: TGTGCCACCAGCTGGGGGAAGGGGACTAGCGGGGGGGCGCCTGAAGAGACCCAGTACTTC.

The chain employs TRBV5-4 and TRBJ1-2, with a weak D call TRBD1 (6 bases). With 3 bases removed from V and 0 bases from J, the gap between germline ends came to 12 bases. Germline V gene data show CDR1 as SGHNT and CDR2 as YYREEE (reference sequence). This CDR3 is 15 amino acids long. CDR3 sequence: CASSSDSLSNYGYTF. The CDR3, as DNA: TGTGCCAGCAGCTCGGACAGCCTCTCTAACTATGGCTACACCTTC.

The chain has TRBV20-1 and TRBJ2-7, with TRBD1 matching 7 bases. This CDR3 has 13 amino acids. The germline V gene encodes CDR1 DFQATT and CDR2 SNEGSKA (reference sequence). The trim removed 5 bases at V and 0 bases at J, leaving 4 bases unmatched. The CDR3 DNA sequence: TGCAGTGCTGAGGGACAGTACTCCTACGAGCAGTACTTC. It codes for CSAEGQYSYEQYF.

The CDR3 loop is CATSRGAANTEAFF. The CDR3 region has the DNA TGTGCCACCAGCAGAGGGGCGGCAAACACTGAAGCTTTCTTT. The gene calls are TRBV15 and TRBJ1-1; D uncertain. V lost 1 base and J lost 2, with 8 bases in between. Germline V gene sequence: CDR1 LNHNV, CDR2 YYDKDF (reference sequence). The CDR3 contains 14 residues.

The chain recombines TRBV30 with TRBJ2-7, with D uncertain. Deletions cut 2 bases from V and 0 bases from J, with 5 bases between. The CDR3 runs to 12 residues. CDR1 is GTSNPN and CDR2 is SVGIG in the germline V gene (reference sequence). This CDR3 reads CAWSLDSYEQYF. Written as DNA, the CDR3 is TGTGCCTGGAGTTTAGACTCCTACGAGCAGTACTTC. The whole variable domain, remainder taken from reference TRBV30 and TRBJ2-7, is SQTIHQWPATLVQPVGSPLSLECTVEGTSNPNLYWYRQAAGRGLQLLFYSVGIGQISSEVPQNLSASRPQDRQFILSSKKLLLSDSGFYLCAWSLDSYEQYFGPGTRLTVT.

The rearrangement uses TRBV4-2 and TRBJ2-1; 7 bases fit TRBD2. Germline V gene data show CDR1 as LGHNA and CDR2 as YNFKEQ. Unmatched junction bases numbered 16, after V lost 0 bases and J lost 8 bases. The CDR3 is made up of 18 amino acids. Here the CDR3 reads CASSQDLRSGAWWDEQFF. CDR3 DNA: TGTGCCAGCAGCCAAGATCTTCGAAGCGGGGCTTGGTGGGATGAGCAGTTCTTC.

This clonotype occurred once. The chain employs TRBV12-3 or TRBV12-4 and TRBJ1-1; a possible D gene is TRBD1 (6 bases). This CDR3 comprises 14 residues. V lost 0 bases and J 5 bases, leaving 10 bases between the germline ends. The chain's CDR3 is CASSLAGGETEAFF. CDR3 DNA: TGTGCCAGCAGTTTAGCAGGGGGAGAGACTGAAGCTTTCTTT.

The CDR3 reads CATYLGDTQYF. The CDR3 bases are TGTGCCACCTACCTCGGAGATACGCAGTATTTT. The chain is built from TRBV19 and TRBJ2-3, with D unclear. Germline V lookup: CDR1 LNHDA, CDR2 SQIVND (reference sequence). This CDR3 contains 11 residues. V shed 10 bases and J shed 5 bases, with 10 bases lying between them. Looking up the rest from reference TRBV19 and TRBJ2-3 gives the full variable domain: DGGITQSPKYLFRKEGQNVTLSCEQNLNHDAMYWYRQDPGQGLRLIYYSQIVNDFQKGDIAEGYSVSREKKESFPLTVTSAQKNPTAFYLCATYLGDTQYFGPGTRLTVL.

The rearrangement links TRBV12-3 or TRBV12-4 to TRBJ2-3; perhaps D is TRBD1 or TRBD2 (5 bases each). Trimming stripped 5 bases from V and 3 bases from J, with 15 bases between. The CDR3 totals 15 residues. The CDR3 spells CASSVDSGWTDTQYF. CDR3 bases: TGTGCCAGCAGTGTTGACAGCGGTTGGACAGATACGCAGTATTTT.

The gene calls are TRBV18 and TRBJ2-7, with D possibly TRBD2 on 6 matching bases. Germline V lookup: CDR1 KGHSH, CDR2 LQKENI. With 0 bases removed from V and 5 bases from J, the gap between germline ends came to 14 bases. The CDR3 consists of 15 residues. The CDR3 DNA is TGTGCCAGCTCACCACCGGGAAGTCGCGGGAACGAGCAGTACTTC. Translated, it gives CASSPPGSRGNEQYF.

The chain has TRBV5-1 and TRBJ2-1; 11 bases are shared with TRBD2. From germline, CDR1 is SGHRS and CDR2 YFSETQ. V gave up 0 bases and J gave up 7 bases; unmatched junction bases: 3. CDR3 length: 15 amino acids. DNA for the CDR3: TGCGCCAGCAGCTTGGACCTAGCGGGGGGAAATGAGCAGTTCTTC. It codes for CASSLDLAGGNEQFF.